The 30 T cell receptor beta chains reported below all come from one sample, sequenced in a study of OX40 agonist ivuxolimab in advanced cancers. Sequencing used immunoSEQ multiplex PCR; TCRdb keeps in-frame clones, though not all of them. The table lists tens of thousands of clones, about nine tenths of them singletons. Sequences were derived from CD4+ or CD8+ T cells sorted from blood, sampled in a trial of the OX40 agonist ivuxolimab. Receptors originate from an adult with an advanced solid tumor such as melanoma, head and neck, liver or kidney cancer.

The chain couples TRBV10-3 to TRBJ1-4; D call uncertain. The V end lost 4 bases, the J end lost 7 bases, and 13 bases lay between the germline ends. Looked up from germline, CDR1 is ENHRY and CDR2 is SYGVKD. The CDR3 runs 14 residues. The CDR3 protein is CAISAGPRSEKLFF. The CDR3 coding sequence is TGTGCCATCAGTGCTGGCCCAAGGAGTGAAAAACTGTTTTTT.

This chain uses TRBV5-1 with TRBJ1-1; D is undetermined. The V gene lost 0 bases and the J gene lost 11 bases, with 14 bases spanning the gap. This CDR3 has 13 residues. CDR1 and CDR2 (germline): SGHRS, YFSETQ. The CDR3 loop reads CASSLGDTWRAFF. The CDR3 DNA is TGCGCCAGCAGCTTGGGAGATACTTGGCGGGCTTTCTTT.

DNA of the CDR3: TGTGCCAGCAGCTCACGACAGGGGACTGAAAAACTGTTTTTT. Protein product: CASSSRQGTEKLFF. This sequence joins TRBV13 and TRBJ1-4; 8 bases match TRBD1. The CDR3 contains 14 residues. Germline values: CDR1 PRHDT, CDR2 FYEKMQ (reference sequence). With V trimmed by 4 bases and J by 7 bases, 5 bases remained unmatched.

This rearrangement joins TRBV28 to TRBJ1-4; D may be TRBD1 (5 bases). V shed 8 bases and J shed 3 bases, with 13 bases lying between them. This CDR3 has 14 amino acids. Germline V gene sequence: CDR1 MDHEN, CDR2 SYDVKM. The CDR3 nucleotides are TGTGCCAGCGCAGGGACGGCAGCTAATGAAAAACTGTTTTTT. It codes for CASAGTAANEKLFF.

The V gene is TRBV23-1, the J gene TRBJ1-5; D is possibly TRBD1 (5 bases). TRBV23-1 is placed among ORFs of uncertain function. The CDR3 has 15 residues. Between the trimmed V and J ends, which lost 0 bases and 3 bases, there was a span of 9 bases. The CDR3 sequence is CASSQSGGFNQPQHF. The CDR3 DNA is TGCGCCAGCAGTCAATCTGGGGGTTTCAATCAGCCCCAGCATTTT.

The chain couples TRBV5-1 to TRBJ1-2, with a tentative D call TRBD1 (6 bases). Trimming took off 0 bases at V and 1 base at J, with 10 bases between the two ends. In germline, CDR1 is SGHRS, CDR2 YFSETQ. This CDR3 has 15 amino acids. CDR3 coding DNA: TGCGCCAGCAGCTTGGTGACAGGCGTTAACTATGGCTACACCTTC. It encodes CASSLVTGVNYGYTF.

The chain uses TRBV30 and TRBJ1-2, with D unresolved. V lost 3 bases to trimming and J lost 2 bases, with 13 bases between them. This CDR3 has 14 amino acids. From germline, CDR1 is GTSNPN and CDR2 SVGIG (reference sequence). The DNA for the CDR3 is TGTGCCTGGAGGGCCCCTGGAGGGAACTATGGCTACACCTTC. Amino acids: CAWRAPGGNYGYTF.

Written as DNA, the CDR3 is TGTGCCAGCAGTACAGGGGGGGCGAGTGGACCACCCCTCCACTTT. Its protein product is CASSTGGASGPPLHF. The chain employs TRBV6-6 and TRBJ1-6; TRBD1 matches 8 bases. The CDR3 covers 15 residues. Trimming cost V 5 bases and J 11 bases; bases outside gene matches: 11. From germline, CDR1 is MNHNY and CDR2 SVGAGI (reference sequence).

This chain uses TRBV6-6 with TRBJ2-7; 12 bases are shared with TRBD2. The CDR3 extends over 15 amino acids. Germline lookup yields CDR1 MNHNY and CDR2 SVGAGI (reference sequence). With V trimmed by 2 bases and J by 7 bases, 6 bases remained unmatched. CDR3 sequence: CASSYTSGGTGEQYF. The CDR3 DNA follows: TGTGCCAGCAGTTACACTAGCGGGGGGACGGGGGAGCAGTACTTC.

The genes are TRBV7-2 and TRBJ1-1, with a possible D match to TRBD1 (6 bases). This CDR3 is 18 amino acids long. Germline CDR1 SGHTA, CDR2 FQGNSA. Trimming left V 4 bases short and J 6 bases short, with 27 bases between. The CDR3 sequence is CASSSILTGGGVHAEAFF. The CDR3 DNA reads TGTGCCAGCAGCTCGATACTGACAGGAGGGGGGGTGCACGCTGAAGCTTTCTTT.

The gene calls are TRBV30 and TRBJ1-1, with TRBD1 matching over 7 bases. V lost 1 base and J lost 11; bases outside the gene matches: 4. The CDR3 runs to 11 residues. Germline V gives CDR1 GTSNPN, CDR2 SVGIG (reference sequence). CDR3 protein: CAWSEGGWAFF. In DNA, the CDR3 is TGTGCCTGGAGTGAAGGGGGCTGGGCTTTCTTT.

The V and J genes are TRBV7-3 and TRBJ2-1, with D tentatively TRBD2 (6 bases). The germline V gene encodes CDR1 SGHTA and CDR2 FQGTGA. The CDR3 consists of 14 residues. The V and J ends lost 5 bases and 6 bases respectively, with 14 bases between them. CDR3 residues: CASSPGGPSNEQFF. In nucleotides, the CDR3 is TGTGCCAGCAGCCCCGGAGGGCCCTCCAATGAGCAGTTCTTC.

V and J are TRBV5-1 and TRBJ2-7; TRBD1 or TRBD2 may be the D gene (5 bases each). The CDR3 covers 14 residues. The V gene's germline CDR1 is SGHRS and CDR2 YFSETQ. V was cut by 0 bases and J by 0 bases, with 7 bases left in between. The CDR3 DNA is TGCGCCAGCAGCTTGGGGGGGAGCTCCTACGAGCAGTACTTC. This codes for CASSLGGSSYEQYF.

The chain recombines TRBV6-5 with TRBJ1-5; D may be TRBD1 (6 bases). Per the germline V gene, CDR1 is MNHEY and CDR2 is SVGAGI. The germline V and J ends were trimmed by 6 bases and 3 bases, with 12 bases remaining between them. The CDR3 sequence is 14 residues long. The CDR3 nucleotides are TGTGCCAGCAGCCGGGACACTTCCAATCAGCCCCAGCATTTT. Protein product: CASSRDTSNQPQHF.

This rearrangement joins TRBV5-6 to TRBJ2-7; D ambiguous. CDR1 SGHDT and CDR2 YYEEEE come from the germline V gene. There are 13 residues in the CDR3. The V gene lost 4 bases and the J gene lost 6 bases, with 14 bases spanning the gap. The CDR3 coding sequence is TGTGCCAGCAGCACCCGACGGGTGGGCGAGCAGTACTTC. Protein product: CASSTRRVGEQYF.

V is TRBV5-6 and J is TRBJ2-5, with 10 bases matching TRBD1. Trimming at V came to 2 bases and at J to 1 base, leaving 8 bases not matched to a gene. Germline CDR1 reads SGHDT; CDR2 reads YYEEEE. The CDR3 is made up of 17 amino acids. CDR3 nucleotides: TGTGCCAGCAGCTTAACCGGACAGGGGGAAATCCAAGAGACCCAGTACTTC. Encoded protein: CASSLTGQGEIQETQYF.

V usage is TRBV5-1 and J usage is TRBJ2-5, with 8 bases identical to TRBD1. V shed 2 bases and J 5 bases; nucleotides not matched to a gene: 5. CDR3 size: 14 residues. Germline assignment: CDR1 SGHRS and CDR2 YFSETQ. The CDR3 reads CASSFAGGGETQYF. CDR3 nucleotides: TGCGCCAGCAGCTTTGCAGGGGGCGGGGAGACCCAGTACTTC. Supplemented by reference TRBV5-1 and TRBJ2-5, the full variable domain reads KAGVTQTPRYLIKTRGQQVTLSCSPISGHRSVSWYQQTPGQGLQFLFEYFSETQRNKGNFPGRFSGRQFSNSRSEMNVSTLELGDSALYLCASSFAGGGETQYFGPGTRLLVL.

CDR3 sequence (DNA): TGTGCCAGCAGCAAAAGGGACGGAGATGATGATACGCAGTATTTT. It is translated as CASSKRDGDDDTQYF. The rearrangement links TRBV21-1 to TRBJ2-3. TRBV21-1 is a recognized pseudogene. This CDR3 comprises 15 residues.

The CDR3 is CAWSVLSYEQYF. DNA for the CDR3: TGTGCCTGGAGTGTACTGAGTTACGAGCAGTACTTC. The chain carries TRBV30 and TRBJ2-7, with D uncertain. The V and J ends lost 0 bases and 4 bases respectively, with 7 bases between them. The germline CDR1 and CDR2 sequences are GTSNPN and SVGIG (reference sequence). There are 12 residues in the CDR3.

The chain links TRBV18 to TRBJ2-1; D gene unclear. This CDR3 has 13 residues. The germline V and J ends were trimmed by 3 bases and 6 bases, with 9 bases remaining between them. Looked up from germline, CDR1 is KGHSH and CDR2 is LQKENI. CDR3 sequence: CASSPAGLNEQFF. The CDR3 coding sequence is TGTGCCAGCTCACCGGCTGGCCTCAATGAGCAGTTCTTC.

The chain joins TRBV9 to TRBJ1-2, with D tentatively TRBD1 (5 bases). Trimming left V 3 bases short and J 0 bases short, with 15 bases between. This CDR3 spans 16 amino acids. CDR1 and CDR2 (germline): SGDLS, YYNGEE. CDR3: CASSARDRTPNYGYTF. For the CDR3, the DNA is TGTGCCAGCAGCGCCCGGGACCGGACGCCTAACTATGGCTACACCTTC.

V and J are TRBV6-6 and TRBJ1-2; D uncertain. CDR1 is MNHNY, CDR2 SVGAGI, per germline (reference sequence). Trimming pared 7 bases from V and 4 bases from J, leaving 13 bases between. The CDR3 is 13 residues long. The DNA for the CDR3 is TGTGCCAGCACCTGGGCGGATACCTATGGCTACACCTTC. Protein: CASTWADTYGYTF.

This sequence joins TRBV7-2 and TRBJ2-7, with 12 bases lining up with TRBD2. The CDR3 has 17 amino acids. After removal of 2 bases from V and 2 bases from J, the junction contained 7 bases not matched to a gene. Germline V gives CDR1 SGHTA, CDR2 FQGNSA. The chain's CDR3 is CASSLKDSSGGAYEQYF. CDR3 in DNA: TGTGCCAGCAGCTTAAAGGATTCTAGCGGGGGGGCCTACGAGCAGTACTTC.

The chain uses TRBV6-5 and TRBJ1-5; 7 bases align to TRBD1. V was clipped by 4 bases and J by 5 bases; unmatched bases: 11. This CDR3 has 16 amino acids. In germline, CDR1 is MNHEY, CDR2 SVGAGI. The CDR3 region has the DNA TGTGCCAGCAGTTCTAGGGACAGCAACCGAGATCAGCCCCAGCATTTT. Its protein is CASSSRDSNRDQPQHF.

V is TRBV28 and J is TRBJ2-5; D possibly uses TRBD1 or TRBD2 (5 bases each). Germline lookup yields CDR1 MDHEN and CDR2 SYDVKM. The CDR3 is 16 amino acids. V was shortened by 11 bases and J by 9 bases, with 31 bases between the two germline ends. The CDR3 DNA is TGTGCCTCAGGTGGGGGTGGACACTATACCGGGAAGGCCCAGTACTTC. Protein: CASGGGGHYTGKAQYF.

This clone has only one observation. V and J are TRBV11-2 and TRBJ2-5, with D tentatively TRBD1 or TRBD2 (5 bases each). The CDR3 runs to 16 residues. V lost 1 base, J lost 4 bases, and 16 bases lay in between. Germline V CDR1 and CDR2: SGHAT, FQNNGV. The CDR3, as DNA: TGTGCCAGCAGCTTAGTCGGGACCACCCAGGGAGAGACCCAGTACTTC. This encodes CASSLVGTTQGETQYF.

The chain uses TRBV30 and TRBJ1-2; the D gene is possibly TRBD1 (6 bases). Trimming removed 6 bases from V and 5 bases from J, with 19 bases in between. The CDR3 runs 14 residues. Germline loops: CDR1 GTSNPN, CDR2 SVGIG (reference sequence). CDR3 loop: CACPIPGGGYGYTF. The CDR3 coding sequence is TGTGCCTGCCCTATTCCGGGAGGGGGTTATGGCTACACCTTC. The full variable domain, its missing parts supplied by reference TRBV30 and TRBJ1-2, is SQTIHQWPATLVQPVGSPLSLECTVEGTSNPNLYWYRQAAGRGLQLLFYSVGIGQISSEVPQNLSASRPQDRQFILSSKKLLLSDSGFYLCACPIPGGGYGYTFGSGTRLTVV.

V gene TRBV4-3 combines with J gene TRBJ1-3, with no clear D. The CDR3 spans 17 residues. V lost 2 bases and J 4 bases, leaving 18 bases between the germline ends. CDR1 is LGHNA, CDR2 YSLEER, per germline. The chain's CDR3 is CASSQFTTPSGGNTIYF. The CDR3 coding sequence is TGCGCCAGCAGCCAATTCACAACGCCATCGGGAGGAAACACCATATATTTT.

The CDR3 reads CASSEAPRGTFHF. The CDR3 nucleotides read TGTGCCAGCAGTGAAGCACCCCGGGGGACCTTCCACTTT. J is TRBJ1-6 and V is TRBV2; possibly TRBD1 for D (5 bases). The CDR3 is made up of 13 amino acids. The germline V gene encodes CDR1 SNHLY and CDR2 FYNNEI. V was trimmed by 0 bases and J by 17 bases, leaving 14 bases between them.

V usage is TRBV6-6 and J usage is TRBJ1-4; a weak D match, TRBD1 (6 bases). The CDR3 has 15 amino acids. Germline CDR1 is MNHNY and CDR2 is SVGAGI (reference sequence). Trimming cost V 6 bases and J 7 bases, with 18 bases left between them. This CDR3 is CASRGGAGSTEKLFF. The DNA of the CDR3 is TGTGCCAGCAGAGGGGGGGCAGGTTCTACTGAAAAACTGTTTTTT.